Each of the 23 T cell receptor beta chains below was sequenced from the same sample in a study of control samples from healthy donors and cancer patients (TCRdb year 2020). Library construction relied on the immunoSEQ multiplex PCR assay. The immuneACCESS repertoire file appears here via TCRdb, limited to in-frame rearrangements. These files lack a portion of the clones; in checked studies, under half of the deficit traces to unresolved V genes, and the cause of the others is not known. The sample yields about 98,000 clones; 70% to 80% were counted once. Approximately 10% of the sample lies in the top ten. Sequencing was done on a sample of blood. Receptors originate from a young woman in good health.

This clone was observed a handful of times. Within the sample, other DNA sequences also encode this same CDR3. The CDR3 coding sequence is TGCGCCAGCAGCCTGGACGGGACTGAAGCTTTCTTT. Its protein product is CASSLDGTEAFF. This sequence joins TRBV5-1 and TRBJ1-1; D is unresolved. Trimming stripped 4 bases from V and 5 bases from J, with 9 bases between. The CDR3 is 12 residues long. The germline V gene has CDR1 SGHRS and CDR2 YFSETQ. The variable domain in full, with the rest retrieved from reference TRBV5-1 and TRBJ1-1, is KAGVTQTPRYLIKTRGQQVTLSCSPISGHRSVSWYQQTPGQGLQFLFEYFSETQRNKGNFPGRFSGRQFSNSRSEMNVSTLELGDSALYLCASSLDGTEAFFGQGTRLTVV.

V is TRBV10-3 and J is TRBJ1-1, with D tentatively TRBD1 (5 bases). Germline loops: CDR1 ENHRY, CDR2 SYGVKD. There are 16 residues in the CDR3. With 4 bases removed from V and 1 base from J, the gap between germline ends came to 16 bases. The CDR3 region has the DNA TGTGCCATCAGTGGCCCGAGGGGCGCAGAGAACACTGAAGCTTTCTTT. As protein: CAISGPRGAENTEAFF.

The gene calls are TRBV5-4 and TRBJ2-7; 7 nucleotides line up with TRBD1. V shed 4 bases, J shed 2 bases, and the junction held 3 bases outside the gene matches. The CDR3 is 13 amino acids. In germline, CDR1 is SGHNT, CDR2 YYREEE (reference sequence). CDR3 residues: CASSRDRTYEQYF. In DNA, the CDR3 is TGTGCCAGCAGCCGGGACAGAACCTACGAGCAGTACTTC.

V is TRBV19 and J is TRBJ1-5; D ambiguous. V was trimmed by 1 base and J by 3 bases, leaving 4 bases between them. Germline V gene data show CDR1 as LNHDA and CDR2 as SQIVND (reference sequence). The CDR3 length is 13 residues. CDR3: CASSIGNNQPQHF. The CDR3, as DNA: TGTGCCAGTAGTATAGGTAACAATCAGCCCCAGCATTTT.

V usage is TRBV25-1 and J usage is TRBJ2-3; TRBD1 agrees at 9 bases. V lost 3 bases to trimming and J lost 6 bases; unmatched junction nucleotides: 4. Germline CDR1 is MGHDK and CDR2 is SYGVNS. The CDR3 extends over 14 amino acids. CDR3 protein: CASSDWDREDTQYF. CDR3 DNA sequence: TGTGCCAGCAGTGACTGGGACAGGGAGGATACGCAGTATTTT.

The chain links TRBV30 to TRBJ1-1; tentative D call: TRBD1 (6 bases). V was clipped by 7 bases and J by 6 bases, with 12 bases between them. Germline V gene lookup returns CDR1 GTSNPN and CDR2 SVGIG (reference sequence). This CDR3 is built from 11 residues. CDR3 sequence reads: CALQGMAEAFF. In nucleotides, the CDR3 is TGTGCCTTACAGGGTATGGCTGAAGCTTTCTTT.

V usage is TRBV12-3 or TRBV12-4 and J usage is TRBJ2-7; D is unresolved. Trimming cost V 6 bases and J 2 bases, with 11 bases left between them. This CDR3 region has 13 residues. The CDR3 is CASRNKHTYEQYF. The CDR3 region has the DNA TGTGCCAGCAGAAATAAACACACCTACGAGCAGTACTTC.

The V call is TRBV19, the J call TRBJ2-7, with TRBD1 matching over 7 bases. The V segment lost 0 bases and the J segment 6 bases; nucleotides outside the gene matches: 8. The CDR3 covers 15 residues. Germline CDR1 reads LNHDA; CDR2 reads SQIVND (reference sequence). The CDR3 here is CASSIDPTGASEQYF. Written as DNA, the CDR3 is TGTGCCAGTAGTATAGATCCTACAGGGGCTAGCGAGCAGTACTTC.

This sequence joins TRBV12-3 or TRBV12-4 and TRBJ1-5, with D maybe TRBD1 (5 bases). The CDR3 runs 12 residues. Trimming pared 5 bases from V and 6 bases from J, leaving 8 bases between. CDR3 in DNA: TGTGCCAGCAGTCCTAGGGGTCAGCCCCAGCATTTT. This gives the protein CASSPRGQPQHF.

This sequence joins TRBV5-4 and TRBJ2-1, with 8 bases lining up with TRBD2. Germline V gene data show CDR1 as SGHNT and CDR2 as YYREEE (reference sequence). The V gene end was trimmed by 1 base and the J gene end by 8 bases; junction bases not matched to a gene: 8. This CDR3 has 15 amino acids. The CDR3 DNA reads as TGTGCCAGCAGCTTGCGAAGCGGGGGTCAATATGAGCAGTTCTTC. The encoded protein is CASSLRSGGQYEQFF.

The chain couples TRBV10-3 to TRBJ1-2; no clear D gene. Trimming left V 3 bases short and J 4 bases short, with 18 bases between. CDR1 is ENHRY and CDR2 is SYGVKD in the germline V gene. The CDR3 consists of 16 residues. The CDR3 region has the DNA TGTGCCATCAGTGAAGGCTTGGCGGTTTCTACCTATGGCTACACCTTC. Amino acids: CAISEGLAVSTYGYTF.

This clone was observed once. The rearrangement links TRBV6-6 to TRBJ1-6, with D tentatively TRBD1 (5 bases). Germline V gene data show CDR1 as MNHNY and CDR2 as SVGAGI (reference sequence). The germline V and J ends were trimmed by 8 bases and 5 bases, with 10 bases remaining between them. The CDR3 consists of 13 residues. CDR3 in amino acids: CASVRGNNSPLHF. For the CDR3, the DNA is TGTGCCAGCGTTAGGGGAAATAATTCACCCCTCCACTTT.

There are a few counts of this clone. V is TRBV11-2 and J is TRBJ1-6; 7 positions match TRBD1. Germline assignment: CDR1 SGHAT and CDR2 FQNNGV. Trimming took 4 bases from V and 6 from J; bases not matched to a gene: 0. CDR3 length: 13 residues. In nucleotides, the CDR3 is TGTGCCAGCAGCTACAGGGGTAATTCACCCCTCCACTTT. Residues: CASSYRGNSPLHF.

The genes are TRBV30 and TRBJ2-3, with 7 bases identical to TRBD2. The CDR3 sequence is 14 residues long. J lost 4 bases, V lost 2 bases, and 6 bases had no gene match. Germline V gene sequence: CDR1 GTSNPN, CDR2 SVGIG (reference sequence). CDR3 nucleotides: TGTGCCTGGAGTCGGGCGGGGGTCTCAGATACGCAGTATTTT. Amino acids: CAWSRAGVSDTQYF.

The chain uses TRBV11-3 and TRBJ1-1, with 8 bases lining up with TRBD1. The CDR3 consists of 13 residues. Germline CDR1 SGHNT, CDR2 YENEEA. V shed 4 bases, J shed 4 bases, and the junction held 2 bases outside the gene matches. The CDR3 sequence is CASSSQGATEAFF. As DNA, the CDR3 is TGTGCCAGCAGCTCCCAGGGGGCCACTGAAGCTTTCTTT.

This rearrangement joins TRBV10-2 to TRBJ2-7; 9 bases align to TRBD1. Losses at the gene ends were 2 bases for V and 4 bases for J; bases not matched to a gene: 6. Germline CDR1 and CDR2: WSHSY and SAAADI. The CDR3 runs 15 residues. The CDR3 DNA reads as TGCGCCAGCAGTGAGCCCGGGACAGGGTTATACGAGCAGTACTTC. This gives the protein CASSEPGTGLYEQYF.

This clone has more than one count but fewer than ten. The chain joins TRBV9 to TRBJ2-1; TRBD2 matches 12 bases. The length of the CDR3 is 15 residues. CDR1 and CDR2 (germline): SGDLS, YYNGEE. The V segment lost 3 bases and the J segment 4 bases; nucleotides outside the gene matches: 2. CDR3 sequence: CASSASGGAYNEQFF. CDR3 coding DNA: TGTGCCAGCAGCGCTAGCGGGGGGGCTTACAATGAGCAGTTCTTC.

The chain joins TRBV19 to TRBJ1-1; no clear D gene. This CDR3 contains 13 residues. V was clipped by 8 bases and J by 4 bases, with 14 bases between them. Germline V gives CDR1 LNHDA, CDR2 SQIVND (reference sequence). This chain's CDR3 is CASALLAGTEAFF. The CDR3 coding sequence is TGTGCCAGTGCTCTGCTCGCGGGCACTGAAGCTTTCTTT.

The chain is built from TRBV6-5 and TRBJ2-7; 10 bases agree with TRBD2. The CDR3 has 15 residues. Trimming took 2 bases from V and 2 from J; bases not matched to a gene: 3. Germline V gene lookup returns CDR1 MNHEY and CDR2 SVGAGI. The CDR3 nucleotides read TGTGCCAGCAGTTACGAGCTAGCGGGGGCCTACGAGCAGTACTTC. Protein sequence: CASSYELAGAYEQYF.

The gene calls are TRBV5-5 and TRBJ2-2, with a possible D match to TRBD1 (5 bases). With 1 base removed from V and 6 bases from J, the gap between germline ends came to 19 bases. Germline V lookup: CDR1 SGHKS, CDR2 YYEKEE (reference sequence). The CDR3 has 17 amino acids. Here the CDR3 reads CASSLRSTSQVSGELFF. The CDR3 nucleotides are TGTGCCAGCAGCTTGAGGTCCACCTCACAGGTTTCCGGGGAGCTGTTTTTT.

The chain couples TRBV6-5 to TRBJ1-1, with D unresolved. This CDR3 region has 13 residues. Germline CDR1 is MNHEY and CDR2 is SVGAGI. Trimming removed 2 bases at V and 1 base at J, with 5 bases between. This CDR3 reads CASSYPGNTEAFF. CDR3 nucleotide sequence: TGTGCCAGCAGTTACCCGGGGAACACTGAAGCTTTCTTT.

The chain carries TRBV12-3 or TRBV12-4 and TRBJ2-1; D unclear. This CDR3 spans 12 amino acids. V was clipped by 2 bases and J by 8 bases, with 7 bases between them. The CDR3 region has the DNA TGTGCCAGCAGTTTAATGGGGTATGAGCAGTTCTTC. It yields the protein CASSLMGYEQFF.

The rearrangement joins TRBV6-5 to TRBJ2-7; 7 bases match TRBD1. The CDR3 has 14 residues. Germline V lookup: CDR1 MNHEY, CDR2 SVGAGI. V gave up 6 bases and J gave up 5 bases; unmatched junction bases: 10. CDR3 protein: CASSPIRGYDEQYF. CDR3 DNA sequence: TGTGCCAGCAGCCCGATCAGGGGGTACGACGAGCAGTACTTC.